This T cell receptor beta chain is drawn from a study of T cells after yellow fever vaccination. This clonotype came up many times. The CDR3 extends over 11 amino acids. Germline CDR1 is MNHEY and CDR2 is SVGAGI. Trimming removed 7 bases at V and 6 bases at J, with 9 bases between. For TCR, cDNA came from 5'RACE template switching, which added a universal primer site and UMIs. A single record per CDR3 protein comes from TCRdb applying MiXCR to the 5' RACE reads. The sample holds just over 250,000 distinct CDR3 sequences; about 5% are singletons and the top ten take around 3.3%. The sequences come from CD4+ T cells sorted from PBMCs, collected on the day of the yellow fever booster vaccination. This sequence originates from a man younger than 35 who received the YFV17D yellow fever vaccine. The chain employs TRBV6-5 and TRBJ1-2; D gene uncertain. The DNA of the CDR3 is TGTGCCAGCATGAACGGGGATGGCTACACCTTC. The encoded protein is CASMNGDGYTF.